The following is a T cell receptor beta chain sequence with its context. Its antigen is as yet unknown. The sample belongs to a study of OX40 agonist ivuxolimab in advanced cancers. The CDR3 covers 15 residues. Germline V gene data show CDR1 as MNHEY and CDR2 as SVGAGI. V was pared by 6 bases and J by 4 bases, with 10 bases of the junction left unmatched. Clones were sequenced by immunoSEQ multiplex PCR, and TCRdb holds only the in-frame ones, with some missing. In the table there are around 70,000 clones, 75% to 85% of which are singletons. General study results and limits: Relative to CD4+ cells, CD8+ T cells on average had more expanded clones. The CD4+ and CD8+ T cells in the blood had expanded clonally by week 6 at 0.1 to 3.0 mg/kg.

The sample was CD4+ or CD8+ T cells sorted from blood, taken in a trial of the OX40 agonist ivuxolimab. The chain joins TRBV6-5 to TRBJ1-1; TRBD1 matches at 8 bases. The TCR was taken from an adult with an advanced solid tumor such as melanoma, head and neck, liver or kidney cancer. DNA for the CDR3: TGTGCCAGCAGGATTCAGGGGGCGCGGGGCACTGAAGCTTTCTTT. Translation: CASRIQGARGTEAFF.